This T cell receptor beta chain comes out of a study of blood T cells in healthy people across ages. Germline lookup yields CDR1 SGHVS and CDR2 FNYEAQ. This CDR3 has 14 amino acids. Trimming left V 1 base short and J 6 bases short, with 11 bases between. A second roughly 7 to 12 cycle PCR used barcoded and J-beta primers. A template-switch adaptor with 12 random nucleotides tagged each cDNA molecule. TCRdb independently ran MiXCR on the 5' RACE reads; one entry per CDR3 protein. The sample records about 1.4 million distinct CDR3 sequences, 45% to 70% being singletons. This sequence joins TRBV7-6 and TRBJ2-3; possibly TRBD1 or TRBD2 for D (5 bases each). The sequence was obtained from a man younger than 35 in good health. Sample: blood. CDR3 nucleotides: TGTGCCAGCAGCTTAGTGGGACCAAGGGATACGCAGTATTTT. This sequence encodes CASSLVGPRDTQYF.